These 26 T cell receptor beta chains were sequenced from one sample in a study of OX40 agonist ivuxolimab in advanced cancers. Sequencing used immunoSEQ multiplex PCR; TCRdb keeps in-frame clones, though not all of them. Of approximately 15,000 clones listed, 86% are singletons. Sequences were derived from CD4+ or CD8+ T cells sorted from blood, sampled in a trial of the OX40 agonist ivuxolimab. These TCRs come from an adult with an advanced solid tumor such as melanoma, head and neck, liver or kidney cancer.

This chain uses TRBV5-1 with TRBJ1-6; D gene unclear. Germline V lookup: CDR1 SGHRS, CDR2 YFSETQ. V was shortened by 4 bases and J by 7 bases, with 12 bases between the two germline ends. The CDR3 is 14 amino acids. DNA of the CDR3: TGCGCCAGCAGCCGGACCGCGCAAAATTCACCCCTCCACTTT. This gives the protein CASSRTAQNSPLHF.

CDR3: CASSYIPSGGAYGYTF. The CDR3 nucleotides read TGTGCCAGCAGTTACATTCCCTCAGGGGGCGCGTATGGCTACACCTTC. This chain uses TRBV6-5 with TRBJ1-2; 8 nucleotides align to TRBD1. CDR3 length equals 16 residues. With V trimmed by 2 bases and J by 5 bases, 10 bases remained unmatched. CDR1 is MNHEY, CDR2 SVGAGI, per germline.

The chain couples TRBV7-2 to TRBJ2-3; 12 nucleotides match TRBD2. The V segment lost 3 bases and the J segment 6 bases; nucleotides outside the gene matches: 4. Germline V CDR1 and CDR2: SGHTA, FQGNSA. The CDR3 totals 15 residues. The CDR3 loop is CASSFASGGADTQYF. DNA for the CDR3: TGTGCCAGCAGCTTCGCTAGCGGGGGGGCCGATACGCAGTATTTT.

The chain recombines TRBV7-9 with TRBJ1-2, with TRBD1 as a possible D gene (6 bases). V was clipped by 2 bases and J by 7 bases, with 17 bases between them. Germline-derived CDR1 and CDR2 are SEHNR and FQNEAQ (reference sequence). The CDR3 totals 15 residues. The DNA for the CDR3 is TGTGCCAGCAGCTTATATTCCCGGACAGTTTCTGGCTACACCTTC. It codes for CASSLYSRTVSGYTF.

CDR3 DNA: TGTGCCAGCAGCGGGTCTAGCGGGAGTCTCACGCAGTACTTC. This gives the protein CASSGSSGSLTQYF. This rearrangement joins TRBV5-5 to TRBJ2-7, with TRBD2 matching 10 bases. The germline gives CDR1 SGHKS, CDR2 YYEKEE (reference sequence). Germline trimming cut 4 bases from V and 9 bases from J; bases unmatched to any gene: 10. The CDR3 loop spans 14 amino acids.

This clone was counted once. The rearrangement links TRBV5-6 to TRBJ1-1; no clear D. The V end was cut by 1 base, the J end by 7 bases, with 8 bases between. The CDR3 consists of 12 residues. Looked up from germline, CDR1 is SGHDT and CDR2 is YYEEEE. The CDR3 spells CASSLSAVEAFF. As DNA, the CDR3 is TGTGCCAGCAGCTTGAGCGCTGTTGAAGCTTTCTTT.

The rearrangement uses TRBV11-2 and TRBJ2-7; possibly TRBD2 for D (6 bases). Looked up from germline, CDR1 is SGHAT and CDR2 is FQNNGV. The ends were cut back, 1 base at V and 2 bases at J, with 12 bases in the middle. This CDR3 spans 15 amino acids. This chain's CDR3 is CASSLVVGGPYEQYF. The CDR3 nucleotides read TGTGCCAGCAGCTTAGTGGTGGGAGGACCCTACGAGCAGTACTTC.

CDR3 region: CASSLGLVDTQYF. Here the CDR3 DNA reads TGTGCCAGCAGCTTAGGTCTAGTAGATACGCAGTATTTT. The chain carries TRBV7-2 and TRBJ2-3; D is uncertain. Germline values: CDR1 SGHTA, CDR2 FQGNSA. The V end was cut by 1 base, the J end by 5 bases, with 7 bases between. The CDR3 loop spans 13 amino acids.

This sequence joins TRBV9 and TRBJ2-7; D is unresolved. Trimming pared 0 bases from V and 6 bases from J, leaving 13 bases between. This CDR3 has 14 amino acids. Germline V gives CDR1 SGDLS, CDR2 YYNGEE. The CDR3 DNA sequence: TGTGCCAGCAGCGTAGCTACCCAAGGGTCCGAGCAGTACTTC. It specifies CASSVATQGSEQYF.

The J gene is TRBJ1-1, the V gene TRBV6-1; D perhaps matches TRBD1 (6 bases). V lost 5 bases, J lost 5 bases, and 18 bases lay in between. In germline, CDR1 is MNHNS, CDR2 SASEGT. The CDR3 is 15 residues long. The DNA for the CDR3 is TGTGCCAGCAGTCCCCCCCAGGGAGGGGGAACTGAAGCTTTCTTT. This encodes CASSPPQGGGTEAFF.

V and J are TRBV6-1 and TRBJ2-7, with TRBD2 identical over 8 bases. V trimming: 6 bases; J trimming: 5 bases; junction bases outside the gene matches: 6. The CDR3 extends over 13 amino acids. Germline V CDR1 and CDR2: MNHNS, SASEGT. In DNA, the CDR3 is TGTGCCAGCAGGGGGGGCGGGAGGAACGAGCAGTACTTC. Translation gives CASRGGGRNEQYF.

The chain carries TRBV28 and TRBJ2-7, with a weak D call TRBD2 (7 bases). Germline CDR1 is MDHEN and CDR2 is SYDVKM. V lost 3 bases to trimming and J lost 6 bases, with 12 bases between them. There are 13 residues in the CDR3. The CDR3 loop reads CASSFYREGEQYF. The DNA for the CDR3 is TGTGCCAGCAGTTTCTACAGGGAGGGCGAGCAGTACTTC.

The chain combines TRBV6-1 with TRBJ2-7; possibly TRBD1 for D (6 bases). The germline V gene has CDR1 MNHNS and CDR2 SASEGT. V shed 7 bases and J shed 3 bases, with 19 bases lying between them. This CDR3 contains 15 residues. The CDR3 DNA follows: TGTGCCAGCACCCAACAACAGGGTGGGGACTACGAGCAGTACTTC. Amino acid sequence: CASTQQQGGDYEQYF.

The chain uses TRBV6-1 and TRBJ2-1, with 8 bases matching TRBD2. Germline V gives CDR1 MNHNS, CDR2 SASEGT. CDR3 length: 15 amino acids. With 7 bases clipped from V and 2 bases from J, the junction kept 7 bases outside the gene matches. The CDR3 DNA reads TGTGCCAGCATGTTGAATAGCGGGGCCTACAATGAGCAGTTCTTC. Its protein is CASMLNSGAYNEQFF.

This clone occurred once. This chain connects TRBV2 to TRBJ2-1, with D maybe TRBD2 (7 bases). V was trimmed by 7 bases and J by 6 bases, leaving 13 bases between them. This CDR3 contains 13 residues. CDR1 SNHLY and CDR2 FYNNEI come from the germline V gene. The CDR3 nucleotides are TGTGCCAGCATGCGGGGGCGCCTCAATGAGCAGTTCTTC. Amino acids: CASMRGRLNEQFF.

This clone was counted only a few times. An end of the junction does not agree with germline; a read error may underlie this. This chain uses TRBV5-1 with TRBJ1-6; D is possibly TRBD1 (6 bases). This CDR3 has 14 amino acids. CDR1 is SGHRS and CDR2 is YFSETQ in the germline V gene. CDR3 protein: CASSLAQGVPPLHF. DNA for the CDR3: TGCGCCAGCAGTTTGGCACAGGGTGTGCCACCCCTCCACTTT.

V usage is TRBV21-1 and J usage is TRBJ1-2; TRBD1 reflects the table's D call only, with no check against the DNA. TRBV21-1 is an annotated pseudogene. The CDR3 consists of 16 residues. This CDR3 reads CASSKTPQGEVYGYTF. DNA for the CDR3: TGTGCCAGCAGCAAAACCCCGCAGGGGGAAGTCTATGGCTACACCTTC.

The gene calls are TRBV25-1 and TRBJ1-1; tentative D call: TRBD1 (5 bases). V was cut by 1 base and J by 1 base, with 10 bases left in between. Germline CDR1 and CDR2: MGHDK and SYGVNS. The CDR3 runs 15 residues. The CDR3 loop reads CASSESGRANTEAFF. Written as DNA, the CDR3 is TGTGCCAGCAGTGAATCGGGCAGGGCGAACACTGAAGCTTTCTTT.

J is TRBJ1-3 and V is TRBV6-5, with D perhaps TRBD1 (5 bases). Trimming cost V 2 bases and J 6 bases, with 11 bases left between them. This CDR3 spans 14 amino acids. The germline CDR1 and CDR2 sequences are MNHEY and SVGAGI. For the CDR3, the DNA is TGTGCCAGCAGTTACGGGCAGGGAGAAAACACCATATATTTT. Residues: CASSYGQGENTIYF.

The chain is built from TRBV7-9 and TRBJ1-1, with a possible D match to TRBD1 (5 bases). Germline values: CDR1 SEHNR, CDR2 FQNEAQ (reference sequence). V lost 5 bases to trimming and J lost 10 bases, with 20 bases between them. This CDR3 is built from 14 residues. The CDR3 spells CASSQELQGPGAFF. The DNA for the CDR3 is TGTGCCAGCAGCCAGGAGTTGCAGGGTCCTGGAGCTTTCTTT.

This sequence joins TRBV16 and TRBJ1-6, with TRBD1 matching 9 bases. Germline V gene data show CDR1 as KGHSY and CDR2 as FQNENV. The CDR3 is 15 residues long. J lost 10 bases, V lost 0 bases, and 4 bases had no gene match. CDR3: CASSQSGTGKSPLHF. The CDR3 DNA reads as TGTGCCAGCAGCCAATCGGGGACAGGGAAGTCACCCCTCCACTTT.

This chain connects TRBV9 to TRBJ2-7, with D unresolved. The germline V and J ends were trimmed by 4 bases and 3 bases, with 17 bases remaining between them. This CDR3 is built from 15 residues. Looked up from germline, CDR1 is SGDLS and CDR2 is YYNGEE. In DNA, the CDR3 is TGTGCCAGCAGCCCCCTCCGGACCGCGAGCTACGAGCAGTACTTC. Its protein is CASSPLRTASYEQYF.

This chain connects TRBV5-1 to TRBJ2-3; 11 nucleotides agree with TRBD2. Germline-derived CDR1 and CDR2 are SGHRS and YFSETQ. Trimming at V came to 4 bases and at J to 2 bases, leaving 3 bases not matched to a gene. CDR3 length: 15 residues. The CDR3 sequence is CASSASGGHTDTQYF. The CDR3 bases are TGCGCCAGCAGCGCTAGCGGGGGGCACACAGATACGCAGTATTTT. Drawing the rest from reference TRBV5-1 and TRBJ2-3, the complete variable domain is KAGVTQTPRYLIKTRGQQVTLSCSPISGHRSVSWYQQTPGQGLQFLFEYFSETQRNKGNFPGRFSGRQFSNSRSEMNVSTLELGDSALYLCASSASGGHTDTQYFGPGTRLTVL.

The chain couples TRBV6-1 to TRBJ1-6, with 7 nucleotides matching TRBD1. Germline V gives CDR1 MNHNS, CDR2 SASEGT. With 7 bases clipped from V and 9 bases from J, the junction kept 12 bases outside the gene matches. This CDR3 spans 15 amino acids. The CDR3: CASMRPGQVGSPLHF. CDR3 nucleotide sequence: TGTGCCAGCATGAGACCCGGACAGGTTGGTTCACCCCTCCACTTT.

The chain employs TRBV19 and TRBJ1-5; no clear D. V was cut by 6 bases and J by 1 base, with 16 bases left in between. This CDR3 region has 16 residues. CDR1 is LNHDA and CDR2 is SQIVND in the germline V gene (reference sequence). CDR3 amino acids: CASSFPVGGSNQPQHF. The CDR3 nucleotides read TGTGCCAGTAGCTTCCCGGTGGGTGGAAGCAATCAGCCCCAGCATTTT. Variable domain in full (rest from reference TRBV19 and TRBJ1-5): DGGITQSPKYLFRKEGQNVTLSCEQNLNHDAMYWYRQDPGQGLRLIYYSQIVNDFQKGDIAEGYSVSREKKESFPLTVTSAQKNPTAFYLCASSFPVGGSNQPQHFGDGTRLSIL.

This clone showed up just a few times. The chain links TRBV5-6 to TRBJ1-1; D is ambiguous. This CDR3 spans 13 amino acids. CDR1 SGHDT and CDR2 YYEEEE come from the germline V gene. Between the trimmed V and J ends, which lost 1 base and 0 bases, there was a span of 4 bases. DNA of the CDR3: TGTGCCAGCAGCTTGCGGATGAACACTGAAGCTTTCTTT. Translated, it gives CASSLRMNTEAFF.